The 7 T cell receptor beta chains presented below share a single source sample, sequenced in a study of response to subunit inactivated influenza vaccine. TCRdb ran MiXCR on the RT-PCR reads and lists one entry per CDR3 protein. The data show about 160,000 distinct CDR3 sequences, around 9.9% seen once. This specimen was non-naive T cells sorted from PBMCs, taken 40 to 50 days after vaccination. Receptors were obtained from a man in his forties or fifties who received an inactivated influenza vaccine.

This clonotype was observed a few times. J is TRBJ1-2 and V is TRBV2; TRBD1 aligns across 7 bases. The junction had 10 bases not matched to a gene; V was cut back by 9 bases and J by 6 bases. Germline V gene data show CDR1 as SNHLY and CDR2 as FYNNEI. This CDR3 is 13 amino acids long. The CDR3 nucleotides read TGTGCCAGAAACAGGGGTCCCACGGATGGCTACACCTTC. This codes for CARNRGPTDGYTF. The whole variable domain, remainder taken from reference TRBV2 and TRBJ1-2, is EPEVTQTPSHQVTQMGQEVILRCVPISNHLYFYWYRQILGQKVEFLVSFYNNEISEKSEIFDDQFSVERPDGSNFTLKIRSTKLEDSAMYFCARNRGPTDGYTFGSGTRLTVV.

This clonotype showed up many times. The chain uses TRBV4-1 and TRBJ2-3, with D possibly being TRBD1 (6 bases). V lost 5 bases to trimming and J lost 2 bases, with 11 bases between them. The CDR3 runs 14 residues. The germline CDR1 and CDR2 sequences are MGHRA and YSYEKL. The CDR3 DNA follows: TGCGCCAGCAGCAGAGACAGGTACACAGATACGCAGTATTTT. Its protein is CASSRDRYTDTQYF.

The J gene is TRBJ2-1, the V gene TRBV11-3, with D perhaps TRBD1 or TRBD2 (5 bases each). The CDR3 runs 16 residues. Looked up from germline, CDR1 is SGHNT and CDR2 is YENEEA. Trimming left V 3 bases short and J 0 bases short, with 12 bases between. CDR3 nucleotides: TGTGCCAGCAGCTTGGGGGTTACTAGCTCCTACAATGAGCAGTTCTTC. This encodes CASSLGVTSSYNEQFF.

This clonotype was seen once. This may arise from a read error, as a much more abundant clone is one base away. V is TRBV4-1 and J is TRBJ2-3; D ambiguous. V was trimmed by 4 bases and J by 0 bases, leaving 14 bases between them. Germline V gives CDR1 MGHRA, CDR2 YSYEKL. This CDR3 contains 16 residues. The CDR3 here is CASSRSTGLSTDTQYF. CDR3 sequence (DNA): TGCGCCAGCAGCCGATCTACCGGGCTGAGCACAGATACGCAGTATTTT.

This chain uses TRBV6-1 with TRBJ1-1; tentative D call: TRBD1 (5 bases). This CDR3 comprises 14 residues. Trimming removed 5 bases at V and 1 base at J, with 11 bases between. CDR1 MNHNS and CDR2 SASEGT come from the germline V gene. The chain's CDR3 is CASSRAGTNTEAFF. In DNA, the CDR3 is TGTGCCAGCAGTCGTGCGGGGACGAACACTGAAGCTTTCTTT.

The gene calls are TRBV6-1 and TRBJ2-7, with D hard to call. V gave up 5 bases and J gave up 2 bases, with 10 bases separating them. The CDR3 loop spans 13 amino acids. Germline V lookup: CDR1 MNHNS, CDR2 SASEGT. CDR3 protein: CASSRPWTYEQYF. The CDR3 coding sequence is TGTGCCAGCAGTCGACCGTGGACCTACGAGCAGTACTTC.

This clonotype was found many times. This chain links TRBV7-9 with TRBJ1-5; 8 bases align to TRBD1. V trimming: 5 bases; J trimming: 5 bases; junction bases outside the gene matches: 11. Germline V gene sequence: CDR1 SEHNR, CDR2 FQNEAQ (reference sequence). The CDR3 is 16 amino acids. The CDR3 region has the DNA TGTGCCAGCAGCGACTTCTCAGGGGGCGCCGATCAGCCCCAGCATTTT. It encodes CASSDFSGGADQPQHF.